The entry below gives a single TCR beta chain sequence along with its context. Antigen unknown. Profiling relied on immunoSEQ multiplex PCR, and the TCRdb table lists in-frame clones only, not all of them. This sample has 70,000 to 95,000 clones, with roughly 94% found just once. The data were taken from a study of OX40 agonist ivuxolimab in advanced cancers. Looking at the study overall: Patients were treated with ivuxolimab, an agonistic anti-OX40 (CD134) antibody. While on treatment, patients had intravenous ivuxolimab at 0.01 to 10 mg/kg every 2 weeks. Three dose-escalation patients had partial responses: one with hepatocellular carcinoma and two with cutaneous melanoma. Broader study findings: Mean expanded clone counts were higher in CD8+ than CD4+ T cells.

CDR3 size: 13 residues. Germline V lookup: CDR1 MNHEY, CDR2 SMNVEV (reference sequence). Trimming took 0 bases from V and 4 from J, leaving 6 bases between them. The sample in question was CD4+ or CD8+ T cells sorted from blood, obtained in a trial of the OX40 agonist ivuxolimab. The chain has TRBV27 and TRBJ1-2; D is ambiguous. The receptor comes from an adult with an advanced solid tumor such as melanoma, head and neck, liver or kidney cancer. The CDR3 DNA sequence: TGTGCCAGCAGTTTATCCGAAGGCTATGGCTACACCTTC. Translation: CASSLSEGYGYTF.